These 18 T cell receptor beta chains were sequenced from one sample in a study of shared clonotypes between healthy human individuals. CD45RO-negative, CCR7-selected cells formed the naive CD8 fraction, which excluded terminally differentiated effector memory CD45RA+ cells. The data were produced by immunoSEQ multiplex PCR, yet TCRdb's version contains in-frame clones alone and is incomplete. The data show about 2.1 million clones, about 93% seen once. The sequencing input was naive CD8+ T cells from PBMCs. The receptors stem from a man in his late teens or twenties in good health. Some clones in this sample may be carry-over from other donors' samples.

V gene TRBV4-3 combines with J gene TRBJ1-4; no definite D call. CDR3 length: 19 residues. CDR1 LGHNA and CDR2 YSLEER come from the germline V gene. Trimming took off 1 base at V and 0 bases at J, with 18 bases between the two ends. CDR3 DNA: TGCGCCAGCAGCCAAGGTTTTACGCTTACTACGGCAACTAATGAAAAACTGTTTTTT. Residues: CASSQGFTLTTATNEKLFF.

V is TRBV10-2 and J is TRBJ1-1; no clear D. The germline gives CDR1 WSHSY, CDR2 SAAADI. Trimming removed 7 bases at V and 3 bases at J, with 9 bases between. CDR3 length: 12 amino acids. The CDR3 region has the DNA TGCGCCAGCACCTTGGACTACACTGAAGCTTTCTTT. Amino acids: CASTLDYTEAFF.

V gene TRBV27 combines with J gene TRBJ2-7; D is undetermined. CDR3 size: 17 residues. V was pared by 2 bases and J by 5 bases, with 22 bases between. Germline lookup yields CDR1 MNHEY and CDR2 SMNVEV (reference sequence). DNA of the CDR3: TGTGCCAGCAGTTTAATGAAGGCGGCATCCCCTGACCACGAGCAGTACTTC. Translating it yields CASSLMKAASPDHEQYF.

The CDR3 sequence is CASSSPVGLAGKDEQFF. For the CDR3, the DNA is TGTGCCAGCAGCTCACCGGTCGGACTAGCGGGGAAGGATGAGCAGTTCTTC. The chain couples TRBV7-3 to TRBJ2-1; TRBD2 matches 12 bases. Germline-derived CDR1 and CDR2 are SGHTA and FQGTGA. Trimming took 4 bases from V and 8 from J; bases not matched to a gene: 12. The length of the CDR3 is 17 residues.

The rearrangement links TRBV7-9 to TRBJ1-4; no clear D gene. The CDR3 sequence is 12 residues long. V was clipped by 5 bases and J by 6 bases, with 7 bases between them. Germline-derived CDR1 and CDR2 are SEHNR and FQNEAQ (reference sequence). This chain's CDR3 is CASSPPHEKLFF. In DNA, the CDR3 is TGTGCCAGCAGCCCCCCCCATGAAAAACTGTTTTTT. Full variable domain (rest looked up from reference TRBV7-9 and TRBJ1-4): DTGVSQNPRHKITKRGQNVTFRCDPISEHNRLYWYRQTLGQGPEFLTYFQNEAQLEKSRLLSDRFSAERPKGSFSTLEIQRTEQGDSAMYLCASSPPHEKLFFGSGTQLSVL.

This chain links TRBV27 with TRBJ1-2; D ambiguous. Germline V lookup: CDR1 MNHEY, CDR2 SMNVEV (reference sequence). The CDR3 consists of 16 residues. Between the trimmed V and J ends, which lost 8 bases and 1 base, there was a span of 20 bases. CDR3 sequence reads: CASQTSWRELNYGYTF. The CDR3, as DNA: TGTGCCAGCCAGACGTCGTGGAGGGAGCTTAACTATGGCTACACCTTC.

This chain joins TRBV29-1 and TRBJ2-7; the D call may be TRBD1 or TRBD2 (5 bases each). Germline V gene sequence: CDR1 SQVTM, CDR2 ANQGSEA. V lost 6 bases, J lost 0 bases, and 12 bases lay in between. The CDR3 extends over 13 amino acids. The CDR3 loop reads CSVLRDASYEQYF. In nucleotides, the CDR3 is TGCAGCGTGCTTCGGGACGCCTCCTACGAGCAGTACTTC.

This clone was counted a single time. The genes are TRBV29-1 and TRBJ2-1, with TRBD2 identical over 8 bases. This CDR3 has 12 residues. Trimming cost V 7 bases and J 5 bases; bases outside gene matches: 4. From germline, CDR1 is SQVTM and CDR2 ANQGSEA. The CDR3 region has the DNA TGCAGCGCGCGGGAGGCCCACAATGAGCAGTTCTTC. Encoded protein: CSAREAHNEQFF.

The chain links TRBV7-6 to TRBJ2-5; 12 nucleotides match TRBD2. The CDR3 spans 15 residues. Germline trimming cut 5 bases from V and 5 bases from J; bases unmatched to any gene: 6. The germline V gene has CDR1 SGHVS and CDR2 FNYEAQ. In DNA form, the CDR3 reads TGTGCCAGCAGCGTGACTAGCGGGAGAACGGAGACCCAGTACTTC. Encoded protein: CASSVTSGRTETQYF.

The gene calls are TRBV5-4 and TRBJ2-3; the match to TRBD2 covers 9 bases. The CDR3 has 15 residues. Germline-derived CDR1 and CDR2 are SGHNT and YYREEE (reference sequence). The junction had 8 bases not matched to a gene; V was cut back by 2 bases and J by 7 bases. The CDR3: CASSFLAGGSNTQYF. As DNA, the CDR3 is TGTGCCAGCAGCTTTTTGGCGGGAGGGAGCAATACGCAGTATTTT.

This clone was found a few times. V and J are TRBV9 and TRBJ1-5; no clear D. This CDR3 contains 14 residues. Germline lookup yields CDR1 SGDLS and CDR2 YYNGEE. Trimming stripped 4 bases from V and 4 bases from J, with 12 bases between. The CDR3 here is CASSSSWANQPQHF. Here the CDR3 DNA reads TGTGCCAGCAGCTCCAGTTGGGCAAATCAGCCCCAGCATTTT.

The J gene is TRBJ2-7, the V gene TRBV21-1; TRBD2, the table's D call, was not compared with the DNA. TRBV21-1 is a listed pseudogene. The CDR3 runs 12 residues. The CDR3 reads CASSTYSYEQYF. DNA of the CDR3: TGTGCCAGCAGCACGTACTCCTACGAGCAGTACTTC.

This chain joins TRBV9 and TRBJ2-2; 9 bases match TRBD1. This CDR3 has 18 residues. V was pared by 0 bases and J by 7 bases, with 13 bases of the junction left unmatched. Germline V lookup: CDR1 SGDLS, CDR2 YYNGEE. This chain's CDR3 is CASSVELVDRGRFGELFF. The CDR3 coding sequence is TGTGCCAGCAGCGTAGAACTCGTGGACAGGGGTCGATTCGGGGAGCTGTTTTTT.

V and J are TRBV28 and TRBJ2-5; 7 bases map to TRBD2. The V and J ends lost 4 bases and 5 bases, in that order; junction bases with no gene match: 7. The CDR3 is made up of 14 amino acids. Germline-derived CDR1 and CDR2 are MDHEN and SYDVKM. The CDR3 loop is CASSSAGAGETQYF. For the CDR3, the DNA is TGTGCCAGCAGTTCCGCGGGAGCAGGGGAGACCCAGTACTTC.

The J gene is TRBJ1-1, the V gene TRBV6-5; tentatively, D is TRBD1 (5 bases). In germline, CDR1 is MNHEY, CDR2 SVGAGI. The CDR3 contains 14 residues. V shed 2 bases and J shed 5 bases, with 12 bases lying between them. The CDR3 reads CASSYGAGRTEAFF. The CDR3 region has the DNA TGTGCCAGCAGTTACGGGGCAGGGAGGACTGAAGCTTTCTTT.

Points on this clone: Other nucleotide sequences in the sample specify the same CDR3. V usage is TRBV11-2 and J usage is TRBJ2-7, with D unclear. CDR3 length equals 11 residues. Germline V gene data show CDR1 as SGHAT and CDR2 as FQNNGV. Trimming took off 3 bases at V and 6 bases at J, with 6 bases between the two ends. DNA of the CDR3: TGTGCCAGCAGCTTCTGGGGCGAGCAGTACTTC. It encodes CASSFWGEQYF.

The chain combines TRBV7-9 with TRBJ2-7; TRBD1 matches 8 bases. The CDR3 has 14 amino acids. CDR1 is SEHNR and CDR2 is FQNEAQ in the germline V gene (reference sequence). After removal of 5 bases from V and 0 bases from J, the junction contained 3 bases not matched to a gene. CDR3 DNA sequence: TGTGCCAGCAGCGCTGGACAGGGCTCCTACGAGCAGTACTTC. Encoded protein: CASSAGQGSYEQYF.

The rearrangement joins TRBV5-1 to TRBJ1-1; TRBD1 matches at 11 bases. Germline V gene data show CDR1 as SGHRS and CDR2 as YFSETQ. This CDR3 contains 16 residues. Trimming removed 1 base from V and 3 bases from J; junction bases left unmatched: 5. This CDR3 reads CASSLTGQGVDTEAFF. CDR3 bases: TGCGCCAGCAGCTTGACGGGACAGGGGGTGGACACTGAAGCTTTCTTT.